The 22 T cell receptor beta chains given below trace back to one sample, sequenced in a study of T cell repertoires in cytomegalovirus infection. TCRdb used MiXCR to reprocess the reads, holding one entry per CDR3 protein. The data show about 740,000 distinct CDR3 sequences, 35% to 45% seen once. Sequencing was done on a sample of PBMCs. The receptors derive from a human donor in good health (CMV status not recorded). Some clones in this sample may be carry-over from other donors' samples.

Concerning this clonotype itself: This may be a read error: a much more frequent sequence differs by one nucleotide. V and J are TRBV7-2 and TRBJ2-3, with TRBD2 matching over 8 bases. The CDR3 consists of 15 residues. The V and J ends lost 7 bases and 2 bases, in that order; junction bases with no gene match: 8. Germline V gene data show CDR1 as SGHTA and CDR2 as FQGNSA. The CDR3 sequence: CASTGQRGNTDTQYF. In nucleotides, the CDR3 is TGTGCCAGCACCGGCCAGCGGGGGAACACAGATACGCAGTATTTT.

Only a few counts were recorded for this clonotype. The chain couples TRBV6-2 or TRBV6-3 to TRBJ1-1; perhaps TRBD1 as D (5 bases). The CDR3 is 13 residues long. Looked up from germline, CDR1 is MNHEY and CDR2 is SVGEGT. V lost 6 bases to trimming and J lost 4 bases, with 12 bases between them. The CDR3: CASRGRGVTEAFF. The CDR3 DNA reads TGTGCCAGCAGGGGCCGGGGGGTCACTGAAGCTTTCTTT.

As to this clonotype: Mismatch with germline at one junction end may stem from a read error. J is TRBJ1-1 and V is TRBV4-1; D is perhaps TRBD1 (5 bases). CDR3 length: 15 residues. The germline V gene has CDR1 MGHRA and CDR2 YSYEKL. The CDR3 DNA sequence: TGTGCCAGCAGCCAAGGCAGGGTAATGAACACTGAAGCTTTCTTT. Translated: CASSQGRVMNTEAFF.

The chain recombines TRBV6-1 with TRBJ2-7; 10 bases map to TRBD1. Germline-derived CDR1 and CDR2 are MNHNS and SASEGT. J lost 2 bases, V lost 7 bases, and 5 bases had no gene match. The CDR3 consists of 14 residues. The CDR3 sequence: CASKPGQGPYEQYF. The CDR3 DNA reads as TGTGCCAGCAAACCGGGACAGGGGCCCTACGAGCAGTACTTC.

DNA of the CDR3: TGTGCTAGTGGTTCCAGACTAGCCGGGGAGCTGTTTTTT. It translates to CASGSRLAGELFF. J is TRBJ2-2 and V is TRBV12-5; perhaps TRBD2 as D (6 bases). V dropped 4 bases and J dropped 6 bases, with 9 bases sitting between them. Germline V CDR1 and CDR2: LGHNT, FRNRAP. This CDR3 comprises 13 residues. Full variable domain (missing parts from reference TRBV12-5 and TRBJ2-2): DARVTQTPRHKVTEMGQEVTMRCQPILGHNTVFWYRQTMMQGLELLAYFRNRAPLDDSGMPKDRFSAEMPDATLATLKIQPSEPRDSAVYFCASGSRLAGELFFGEGSRLTVL.

This chain uses TRBV19 with TRBJ1-1; D not certain. CDR3 length equals 18 residues. V was trimmed by 4 bases and J by 0 bases, leaving 21 bases between them. The germline V gene encodes CDR1 LNHDA and CDR2 SQIVND (reference sequence). CDR3 in amino acids: CASSTDVDVVTLNTEAFF. In DNA form, the CDR3 reads TGTGCCAGTAGTACTGACGTCGATGTTGTTACGTTGAACACTGAAGCTTTCTTT.

This clonotype was detected only once. This chain joins TRBV7-2 and TRBJ1-2, with no clear D. This CDR3 comprises 15 residues. The V end lost 1 base, the J end lost 0 bases, and 9 bases lay between the germline ends. The germline gives CDR1 SGHTA, CDR2 FQGNSA. The CDR3 nucleotides are TGTGCCAGCAGCTTAGAGGCTATTCCTAACTATGGCTACACCTTC. Protein sequence: CASSLEAIPNYGYTF.

The CDR3 sequence: CASRRDRTGELFF. The CDR3 DNA is TGTGCCAGCAGGAGGGACAGAACCGGGGAGCTGTTTTTT. The rearrangement joins TRBV12-3 or TRBV12-4 to TRBJ2-2, with 7 bases aligning to TRBD1. The junction had 3 bases not matched to a gene; V was cut back by 6 bases and J by 5 bases. The CDR3 runs to 13 residues.

The chain carries TRBV28 and TRBJ2-4; perhaps TRBD1 as D (6 bases). Trimming pared 5 bases from V and 5 bases from J, leaving 19 bases between. The germline CDR1 and CDR2 sequences are MDHEN and SYDVKM. This CDR3 contains 16 residues. The CDR3 nucleotides read TGTGCCAGCAGTACGTCTCAATCAGGACAGCAAAACATTCAGTACTTC. Its protein is CASSTSQSGQQNIQYF. Based on the CDR3 plus reference TRBV28 and TRBJ2-4, the full variable domain is DVKVTQSSRYLVKRTGEKVFLECVQDMDHENMFWYRQDPGLGLRLIYFSYDVKMKEKGDIPEGYSVSREKKERFSLILESASTNQTSMYLCASSTSQSGQQNIQYFGAGTRLSVL.

The J gene is TRBJ1-1, the V gene TRBV28; no reliable D call. There are 11 residues in the CDR3. The ends were cut back, 5 bases at V and 6 bases at J, with 7 bases in the middle. Germline lookup yields CDR1 MDHEN and CDR2 SYDVKM. CDR3 nucleotides: TGTGCCAGCAGTGGAGCCCCTGAAGCTTTCTTT. The encoded protein is CASSGAPEAFF.

About this clonotype itself: A junction end diverges from the germline sequence, so it may reflect a read error. This chain's CDR3 is CDSSLEVREKLFF. The CDR3 DNA follows: TGCGACAGCAGCTTGGAGGTACGGGAAAAACTGTTTTTT. The chain is built from TRBV5-1 and TRBJ1-4; D unresolved. The V gene's germline CDR1 is SGHRS and CDR2 YFSETQ. This CDR3 has 13 amino acids.

J is TRBJ1-1 and V is TRBV15; D ambiguous. Trimming took off 0 bases at V and 5 bases at J, with 13 bases between the two ends. The CDR3 runs to 15 residues. Germline loops: CDR1 LNHNV, CDR2 YYDKDF (reference sequence). The CDR3 DNA reads as TGTGCCACCAGCAGAGATGTTGGGTGGGGAACTGAAGCTTTCTTT. This sequence encodes CATSRDVGWGTEAFF.

Of note for this clonotype: This may come from a read error, since a much larger clone is one base off. The chain combines TRBV12-3 or TRBV12-4 with TRBJ2-7; the D is unclear. This CDR3 is built from 17 residues. Deletions cut 2 bases from V and 2 bases from J, with 19 bases between. CDR3 amino acids: CASSLRSGLAAPYEQYF. The DNA for the CDR3 is TGTGCCAGCAGTTTAAGATCTGGTCTGGCGGCCCCCTACGAGCAGTACTTC.

This clonotype was observed many times. This chain connects TRBV12-3 or TRBV12-4 to TRBJ2-1; TRBD2 agrees at 11 bases. The CDR3 contains 18 residues. V dropped 5 bases and J dropped 4; count of bases not matched to a gene: 13. The CDR3 loop reads CASSVFVLAGVSYNEQFF. The CDR3 DNA sequence: TGTGCCAGCAGTGTTTTTGTACTAGCGGGAGTTTCTTACAATGAGCAGTTCTTC.

This clonotype came up a few times. V gene TRBV7-9 combines with J gene TRBJ2-2, with 7 bases that match TRBD2. Germline loops: CDR1 SEHNR, CDR2 FQNEAQ (reference sequence). With V trimmed by 1 base and J by 6 bases, 8 bases remained unmatched. The CDR3 loop spans 16 amino acids. The CDR3 here is CASSLGRGSGPGELFF. The CDR3 DNA follows: TGTGCCAGCAGCTTAGGAAGAGGTAGCGGGCCCGGGGAGCTGTTTTTT.

The chain carries TRBV7-2 and TRBJ1-5, with D possibly being TRBD1 (6 bases). The ends were cut back, 6 bases at V and 3 bases at J, with 15 bases in the middle. The CDR3 spans 15 residues. Germline loops: CDR1 SGHTA, CDR2 FQGNSA. Here the CDR3 DNA reads TGTGCCAGCAGTTTATTCCGGGACAACAATCAGCCCCAGCATTTT. This sequence encodes CASSLFRDNNQPQHF.

This clonotype came up once. A much more abundant neighbour one base away suggests this may be a read error. The chain combines TRBV7-2 with TRBJ2-7; D possibly corresponds to TRBD1 (5 bases). CDR3 length equals 14 residues. Germline-derived CDR1 and CDR2 are SGHTA and FQGNSA. CDR3 region: CASSLLTVSYKQYF. In DNA form, the CDR3 reads TGTGCCAGCAGCTTACTGACAGTCTCCTACAAGCAGTACTTC. The whole variable domain, remainder taken from reference TRBV7-2 and TRBJ2-7, is GAGVSQSPSNKVTEKGKDVELRCDPISGHTALYWYRQSLGQGLEFLIYFQGNSAPDKSGLPSDRFSAERTGGSVSTLTIQRTQQEDSAVYLCASSLLTVSYKQYFGPGTRLTVT.

The V call is TRBV2, the J call TRBJ2-5, with 9 bases matching TRBD2. The ends lost 6 bases at V and 2 bases at J; junction bases unmatched: 13. The CDR3 sequence is 17 residues long. The V gene's germline CDR1 is SNHLY and CDR2 FYNNEI. The CDR3 DNA sequence: TGTGCCAGCAGGGTACTAGCGGGCCCAGGGGGGCAAGAGACCCAGTACTTC. This encodes CASRVLAGPGGQETQYF.

This clonotype appeared a few times. The rearrangement joins TRBV20-1 to TRBJ1-2, with TRBD1 as a possible D gene (5 bases). Germline CDR1 DFQATT, CDR2 SNEGSKA (reference sequence). This CDR3 spans 12 amino acids. V lost 3 bases and J 7 bases, leaving 12 bases between the germline ends. CDR3 coding DNA: TGCAGTGCTAGTGAGCGGGGCTCTGGCTACACCTTC. It codes for CSASERGSGYTF.

The chain joins TRBV6-2 or TRBV6-3 to TRBJ2-2, with 7 bases matching TRBD2. Germline-derived CDR1 and CDR2 are MNHEY and SVGEGT. The V and J ends lost 7 bases and 5 bases, in that order; junction bases with no gene match: 16. This CDR3 has 17 amino acids. The CDR3 loop is CASNIALGRENTGELFF. The CDR3 DNA follows: TGTGCCAGCAACATAGCCTTGGGGCGGGAGAATACCGGGGAGCTGTTTTTT.

This clonotype was seen only once. A junction boundary mismatches the germline segment, possibly from a read error. The CDR3: CASRLRSGTGEQYF. The CDR3 DNA reads TGTGCCAGCAGGTTAAGATCGGGTACGGGCGAGCAGTACTTC. The V call is TRBV7-3, the J call TRBJ2-7; D ambiguous. The germline V gene has CDR1 SGHTA and CDR2 FQGTGA. CDR3 length: 14 residues.

CDR3 loop: CSASTGGWSTDTQYF. In DNA, the CDR3 is TGCAGTGCTTCTACGGGAGGGTGGAGCACAGATACGCAGTATTTT. The rearrangement links TRBV20-1 to TRBJ2-3, with 8 bases that match TRBD2. The V and J ends lost 5 bases and 0 bases, in that order; junction bases with no gene match: 7. The germline CDR1 and CDR2 sequences are DFQATT and SNEGSKA (reference sequence). The CDR3 extends over 15 amino acids.